The present T cell receptor (beta chain) was sequenced within a study of cytomegalovirus exposure and HLA in healthy donors. The PCR was carried out with 60 Vbeta primers and 13 Jbeta primers. The assay was immunoSEQ multiplex PCR, and TCRdb's table has in-frame clones only and misses some. This sample has more than 40,000 clones, with roughly 51% found just once. This clone was detected a few times. Its antigen is unidentified. With 3 bases removed from V and 0 bases from J, the gap between germline ends came to 7 bases. From germline, CDR1 is GTSNPN and CDR2 SVGIG (reference sequence). This CDR3 comprises 13 residues. Study-wide points: Information on immune exposure was restricted to one variable (CMV serostatus).

The sequence was obtained from a man aged 55-75 years in good health and CMV-seronegative. The specimen sequenced was PBMCs. The rearrangement uses TRBV30 and TRBJ2-3; TRBD1 is a possible D gene (5 bases). CDR3 coding DNA: TGTGCCTGGAGGGACAAGAGCACAGATACGCAGTATTTT. It yields the protein CAWRDKSTDTQYF.